This TCR beta chain was sequenced during a study of cytomegalovirus exposure and HLA in healthy donors. Study-wide background: Falling in the Caucasian-associated ancestry cluster were about 80% of 300 to 500 genotyped donors. Overall study findings and caveats: Earlier analysis yielded a pattern in which most TCR beta V segments were productive about 90% or about 30% of the time. TRBV6-2, TRBV6-3 and some other V segments were excluded as indistinguishable. The classifier reportedly diagnosed cytomegalovirus status with high sensitivity and specificity.

V lost 6 bases to trimming and J lost 5 bases; unmatched junction nucleotides: 9. Germline values: CDR1 SGHTA, CDR2 FQGNSA. The CDR3 is made up of 14 amino acids. The primer mix had 60 Vbeta and 13 Jbeta primers. Generated by immunoSEQ multiplex PCR, the TCRdb table keeps only in-frame clones and is missing some. Counted here are approximately 150,000 clones, about 65% occurring once; the ten biggest clones make up 4.5%. With regard to this clone: Its antigen is not known.

The J gene is TRBJ1-2, the V gene TRBV7-2, with 7 bases aligning to TRBD1. Source material: PBMCs. This receptor was identified in a young woman in good health and CMV-seropositive. The CDR3 reads CASSRTGDPYGYTF. CDR3 coding DNA: TGTGCCAGCAGTCGTACAGGGGACCCATATGGCTACACCTTC.